These 21 T cell receptor beta chains were sequenced from one sample in a study of blood T cell repertoires in COVID-19. The protocol was immunoSEQ multiplex PCR, while the TCRdb copy is restricted to in-frame clones and leaves out a portion. The sample includes some 230,000 clones, roughly 84% of them seen just once. Sequencing used peripheral blood. All receptors derive from a man aged 35 to 55 with acute or convalescent COVID-19.

The chain combines TRBV6-7 with TRBJ2-3; D gene unclear. TRBV6-7 is annotated as an ORF whose role is uncertain. V was pared by 2 bases and J by 5 bases, with 11 bases between. The CDR3 is 14 amino acids. In DNA, the CDR3 is TGTGCCAGCAGTTACCCGTCGTCTATAGATACGCAGTATTTT. It is translated as CASSYPSSIDTQYF.

The chain joins TRBV7-9 to TRBJ2-5; TRBD2 matches at 10 bases. The V gene end was trimmed by 5 bases and the J gene end by 5 bases; junction bases not matched to a gene: 5. Germline CDR1 SEHNR, CDR2 FQNEAQ (reference sequence). The CDR3 totals 14 residues. The CDR3 region has the DNA TGTGCCAGCAGCAGAGCGGGAGGGGGGGAGACCCAGTACTTC. This gives the protein CASSRAGGGETQYF.

In its sample, this clone was seen a few times. The rearrangement joins TRBV18 to TRBJ1-6, with D unresolved. The CDR3 is made up of 15 amino acids. Germline values: CDR1 KGHSH, CDR2 LQKENI. The V end was cut by 5 bases, the J end by 8 bases, with 16 bases between. The CDR3 region has the DNA TGTGCCAGCTCAACGTACGGTTATCAGGATTCACCCCTCCACTTT. As protein: CASSTYGYQDSPLHF. The whole variable domain, remainder taken from reference TRBV18 and TRBJ1-6, is NAGVMQNPRHLVRRRGQEARLRCSPMKGHSHVYWYRQLPEEGLKFMVYLQKENIIDESGMPKERFSAEFPKEGPSILRIQQVVRGDSAAYFCASSTYGYQDSPLHFGNGTRLTVT.

The chain couples TRBV5-1 to TRBJ2-7, with a possible D match to TRBD1 (6 bases). Germline CDR1 reads SGHRS; CDR2 reads YFSETQ. Deletions cut 0 bases from V and 0 bases from J, with 16 bases between. The CDR3 consists of 17 residues. In DNA, the CDR3 is TGCGCCAGCAGCTTGGCCGGCGCAGGGGCCGCCTCCTACGAGCAGTACTTC. Translation gives CASSLAGAGAASYEQYF.

The rearrangement uses TRBV7-8 and TRBJ2-7; unclear D gene. Germline V lookup: CDR1 SGHVS, CDR2 FQNEAQ. The V end lost 0 bases, the J end lost 2 bases, and 8 bases lay between the germline ends. This CDR3 has 14 residues. The CDR3 loop is CASSLAVVPYEQYF. In nucleotides, the CDR3 is TGTGCCAGCAGCTTAGCCGTAGTCCCCTACGAGCAGTACTTC.

This chain connects TRBV3-1 (or the pseudogene TRBV3-2) to TRBJ2-2; tentatively, D is TRBD1 (6 bases). From germline, CDR1 is LGHDT and CDR2 YNNKEL (reference sequence). The V end was cut by 3 bases, the J end by 5 bases, with 13 bases between. The CDR3 is 15 amino acids. The CDR3 reads CASSQGVQGTGELFF. DNA of the CDR3: TGTGCCAGCAGCCAGGGTGTCCAGGGGACCGGGGAGCTGTTTTTT.

The rearrangement uses TRBV3-1 (or the pseudogene TRBV3-2) and TRBJ1-2; D is undetermined. V dropped 3 bases and J dropped 3 bases, with 11 bases sitting between them. The CDR3 contains 14 residues. Germline V lookup: CDR1 LGHDT, CDR2 YNNKEL (reference sequence). The CDR3 bases are TGTGCCAGCAGCCAGGCAGTTGGAGACTATGGCTACACCTTC. This sequence encodes CASSQAVGDYGYTF.

The V call is TRBV19, the J call TRBJ1-2; D call uncertain. Germline CDR1 and CDR2: LNHDA and SQIVND (reference sequence). The CDR3 consists of 14 residues. Trimming removed 4 bases at V and 4 bases at J, with 13 bases between. CDR3 sequence (DNA): TGTGCCAGTAGTACCCTGGGCAGCTTCTATGGCTACACCTTC. Its translation: CASSTLGSFYGYTF.

This CDR3 reads CASKAKEGINEKLFF. The CDR3 bases are TGTGCCAGCAAGGCCAAAGAGGGTATCAATGAAAAACTGTTTTTT. The rearrangement links TRBV2 to TRBJ1-4; D gene unclear. CDR1 is SNHLY and CDR2 is FYNNEI in the germline V gene. The V and J ends lost 7 bases and 5 bases respectively, with 17 bases between them. The length of the CDR3 is 15 residues.

This clone has only one observation. The V and J genes are TRBV12-3 or TRBV12-4 and TRBJ2-1, with D possibly TRBD1 on 6 matching bases. The CDR3 has 13 residues. V lost 6 bases and J 5 bases, leaving 11 bases between the germline ends. The CDR3 nucleotides read TGTGCCAGCAGGATTTGGACAGACAATGAGCAGTTCTTC. Amino acid sequence: CASRIWTDNEQFF.

The chain carries TRBV18 and TRBJ1-6, with D perhaps TRBD1 (5 bases). Trimming shortened V by 4 bases and J by 6 bases, and 10 bases separated the two germline ends. Per the germline V gene, CDR1 is KGHSH and CDR2 is LQKENI. This CDR3 comprises 14 residues. The DNA for the CDR3 is TGTGCCAGCTCACGGCGGGGGGGTAATTCACCCCTCCACTTT. Encoded protein: CASSRRGGNSPLHF.

In this sample, this clone turned up once. The V gene is TRBV6-1, the J gene TRBJ2-1; TRBD1 matches 8 bases. V trimming: 3 bases; J trimming: 5 bases; junction bases outside the gene matches: 6. From germline, CDR1 is MNHNS and CDR2 SASEGT. The CDR3 runs to 15 residues. CDR3 nucleotide sequence: TGTGCCAGCAGTGAGTACAGGGGGTTGAACAATGAGCAGTTCTTC. Its protein is CASSEYRGLNNEQFF.

This sequence joins TRBV28 and TRBJ1-2; the D is unclear. This CDR3 contains 14 residues. Germline V gene data show CDR1 as MDHEN and CDR2 as SYDVKM. V was trimmed by 7 bases and J by 3 bases, leaving 15 bases between them. The CDR3 loop is CASISNPPYYGYTF. In DNA form, the CDR3 reads TGTGCCAGCATCTCTAACCCCCCGTACTATGGCTACACCTTC.

V usage is TRBV3-1 (or the pseudogene TRBV3-2) and J usage is TRBJ1-1; no definite D call. The germline V gene encodes CDR1 LGHDT and CDR2 YNNKEL (reference sequence). This CDR3 has 10 amino acids. Trimming cost V 1 base and J 13 bases, with 7 bases left between them. CDR3 sequence (DNA): TGTGCCAGCAGCCAAGTAGAGGTTTTCTTT. Residues: CASSQVEVFF.

This clone was observed a few times. The chain uses TRBV28 and TRBJ1-1; the match to TRBD1 covers 7 bases. V trimming: 2 bases; J trimming: 5 bases; junction bases outside the gene matches: 8. The CDR3 is made up of 15 amino acids. Germline lookup yields CDR1 MDHEN and CDR2 SYDVKM. The CDR3 nucleotides read TGTGCCAGCAGTTTACCGACAGGGTCGTTGACTGAAGCTTTCTTT. This gives the protein CASSLPTGSLTEAFF.

This clone appeared once. This rearrangement joins TRBV5-6 to TRBJ1-4; a possible D gene is TRBD1 (6 bases). V was shortened by 4 bases and J by 4 bases, with 11 bases between the two germline ends. The germline CDR1 and CDR2 sequences are SGHDT and YYEEEE. This CDR3 has 14 residues. The DNA of the CDR3 is TGTGCCAGCAGCCAAGGGGGTTTTAATGAAAAACTGTTTTTT. Translated, it gives CASSQGGFNEKLFF.

As DNA, the CDR3 is TGTGCAGCGGGGGGGCCTTGGACCGGGGAGCTGTTTTTT. Amino acids: CAAGGPWTGELFF. V and J are TRBV19 and TRBJ2-2; TRBD2 matches at 10 bases. The CDR3 loop spans 13 amino acids. Germline CDR1 and CDR2: LNHDA and SQIVND (reference sequence).

This clone was seen a few times. The chain is built from TRBV5-1 and TRBJ2-7; 10 bases map to TRBD2. CDR3 size: 14 residues. V lost 7 bases, J lost 6 bases, and 10 bases stayed unmatched. Germline CDR1 reads SGHRS; CDR2 reads YFSETQ. CDR3 protein: CASSKTSGVREQYF. The CDR3 coding sequence is TGCGCCAGCTCTAAAACTAGCGGGGTTCGCGAGCAGTACTTC.

This clone was counted once. This rearrangement joins TRBV14 to TRBJ2-1; the match to TRBD1 covers 7 bases. This CDR3 contains 15 residues. With V trimmed by 4 bases and J by 1 base, 4 bases remained unmatched. Germline V gene sequence: CDR1 SGHDN, CDR2 FVKESK. This chain's CDR3 is CASSPDRASYNEQFF. In DNA, the CDR3 is TGTGCCAGCAGCCCAGACAGGGCATCCTACAATGAGCAGTTCTTC.

This clone appeared once. The rearrangement links TRBV19 to TRBJ1-2; tentatively, D is TRBD1 (6 bases). CDR3 size: 14 residues. Deletions cut 6 bases from V and 2 bases from J, with 13 bases between. CDR1 and CDR2 (germline): LNHDA, SQIVND (reference sequence). CDR3 protein: CASRRDIRNYGYTF. The DNA of the CDR3 is TGTGCCAGTAGGAGGGACATTCGAAACTATGGCTACACCTTC.

The rearrangement links TRBV11-2 to TRBJ1-4; TRBD1 might be the D (6 bases). Trimming pared 4 bases from V and 5 bases from J, leaving 17 bases between. Germline V gene data show CDR1 as SGHAT and CDR2 as FQNNGV. This CDR3 is 16 amino acids long. In DNA form, the CDR3 reads TGTGCCAGCAGCTCCCTCCACAGGGTACAGAATGAAAAACTGTTTTTT. As protein: CASSSLHRVQNEKLFF.